These 4 T cell receptor beta chains originate from one sample sequenced in a study of blood T cell repertoires in COVID-19. Data came from immunoSEQ multiplex PCR; TCRdb stores just in-frame clones and leaves some out. The table shows 25,000 to 35,000 clones, with roughly 90% occurring only once. Sequencing was performed on peripheral blood. These receptors were collected from a human donor in a cohort sampled during active COVID-19.

This chain links TRBV18 with TRBJ1-1; D not certain. The V gene's germline CDR1 is KGHSH and CDR2 LQKENI. The CDR3 totals 14 residues. V was cut by 6 bases and J by 1 base, with 12 bases left in between. The CDR3 spells CASSSGVPNTEAFF. In DNA, the CDR3 is TGTGCCAGCTCCTCCGGGGTTCCGAACACTGAAGCTTTCTTT.

The V call is TRBV3-1 (or the pseudogene TRBV3-2), the J call TRBJ2-1; 10 bases line up with TRBD2. The ends lost 0 bases at V and 7 bases at J; junction bases unmatched: 21. Germline V lookup: CDR1 LGHDT, CDR2 YNNKEL (reference sequence). The CDR3 is made up of 21 amino acids. CDR3 sequence: CASSQDPRLVLAGGKGNEQFF. CDR3 nucleotides: TGTGCCAGCAGCCAAGACCCTCGTTTGGTATTAGCGGGAGGCAAGGGTAATGAGCAGTTCTTC.

This clone has just a few counts. The rearrangement links TRBV5-1 to TRBJ2-7; 8 bases are shared with TRBD1. V dropped 6 bases and J dropped 3; count of bases not matched to a gene: 8. Looked up from germline, CDR1 is SGHRS and CDR2 is YFSETQ. The CDR3 spans 14 residues. CDR3 region: CASTAPGQVYEQYF. The CDR3 nucleotides are TGCGCCAGCACCGCTCCGGGACAGGTCTACGAGCAGTACTTC.

The chain uses TRBV11-3 and TRBJ2-7, with D perhaps TRBD2 (6 bases). This CDR3 contains 14 residues. With 5 bases removed from V and 2 bases from J, the gap between germline ends came to 13 bases. CDR1 is SGHNT and CDR2 is YENEEA in the germline V gene. CDR3 protein: CASSTGRGTYEQYF. CDR3 DNA sequence: TGTGCCAGCAGCACCGGTCGGGGGACCTACGAGCAGTACTTC.